This T cell receptor beta chain was captured by sequencing in a study of regulatory T cells in long-lasting Graves disease. Background on the study: Those Graves' patients who were newly diagnosed had been on antithyroid drugs under 3 months. Study-level findings and limits: Since the sample size was small, accuracy may have been reduced.

This clonotype was detected only a few times. Its matching antigen is unknown. The TCR beta library used iRepertoire HTBI primers with Arm-PCR amplification of CDR3. TCRdb re-derived calls from the multiplex PCR reads in MiXCR, one entry per CDR3 protein. Of approximately 400,000 distinct CDR3 sequences in the sample, approximately 16% were seen once. Trimming pared 3 bases from V and 0 bases from J, leaving 6 bases between. The CDR3 spans 14 residues. The V gene's germline CDR1 is MGHDK and CDR2 SYGVNS. Time point given: newly diagnosed GD, antithyroid drugs for less than 3 months. PBMCs were the source of the RNA used for TCR sequencing. Separately, the same data were catalogued under a study of T cells in Graves' hyperthyroidism and ophthalmopathy. From that second work: The HTBI primer set drove a first-round RT-PCR of the TCR CDR3.

The sequencing here drew on peripheral blood mononuclear cells (PBMCs), taken at new diagnosis, from a patient treated with antithyroid drugs. The chain is built from TRBV25-1 and TRBJ1-5; no reliable D call. The sequence was collected from a woman between 40 and 55 years old with Graves disease. CDR3 bases: TGTGCCAGCAGTGATATGGATAGCAATCAGCCCCAGCATTTT. Amino acids: CASSDMDSNQPQHF.